Reported below is one TCR beta chain. Its antigen is still unknown. This sample was taken from a study of shared clonotypes between healthy human individuals. Overall study findings and caveats: Since donors were few, the genetic and exposure-history diversity represented was limited. Naive CD4 clonotypes were shared across several donors at approximately 5.3%.

Terminally differentiated effector memory CD45RA+ cells were left out of the naive CD8 fraction, which was CD45RO-negative and positively selected for CCR7. The CDR3 loop spans 12 amino acids. The germline V gene encodes CDR1 SGHNT and CDR2 YYREEE (reference sequence). V was shortened by 1 base and J by 4 bases, with 4 bases between the two germline ends. It was around 220 ng DNA, tens of thousands of T cell genomes, that sorted-subset replicate PCRs used. In the source study's methods: For the immunoSEQ data, sequences were junction-only without quality scores, so filtering differed. The table came from immunoSEQ multiplex PCR; TCRdb's copy has only in-frame clones and leaves some out. V, J and clone size are those of that table, while D and trimming were read from the DNA. The repertoire has hundreds of thousands of clones, 90% to 95% of them found once; the top ten carry about a quarter.

The V gene is TRBV5-4, the J gene TRBJ2-3, with D hard to call. The origin of this receptor is a man aged 25 to 45 in good health. The source material was naive CD8+ T cells sorted from blood. The DNA for the CDR3 is TGTGCCAGCAGCTTGCCGCCAGATACGCAGTATTTT. Its protein is CASSLPPDTQYF.